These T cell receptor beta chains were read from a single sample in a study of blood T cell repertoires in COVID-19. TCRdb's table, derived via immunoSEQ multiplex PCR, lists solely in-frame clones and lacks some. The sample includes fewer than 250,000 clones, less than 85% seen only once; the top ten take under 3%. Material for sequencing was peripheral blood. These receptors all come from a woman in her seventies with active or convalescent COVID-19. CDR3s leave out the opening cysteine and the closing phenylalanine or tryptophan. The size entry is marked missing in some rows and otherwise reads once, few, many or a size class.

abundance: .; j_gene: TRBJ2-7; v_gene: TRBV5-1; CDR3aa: ASSLGGQGASYEQY
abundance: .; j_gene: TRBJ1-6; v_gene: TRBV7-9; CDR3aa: ASSSAGSNSPLH
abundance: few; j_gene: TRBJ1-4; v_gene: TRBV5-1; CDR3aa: ASSLTTGTGDEKLF
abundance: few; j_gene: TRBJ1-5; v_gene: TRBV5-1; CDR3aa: ASSASGGNQPQH
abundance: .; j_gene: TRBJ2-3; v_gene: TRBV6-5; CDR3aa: ASSYSGLDPQY
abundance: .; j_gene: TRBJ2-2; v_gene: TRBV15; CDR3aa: ATSTTGIGELF
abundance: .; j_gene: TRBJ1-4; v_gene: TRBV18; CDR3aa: ASSPDRMNEKLF
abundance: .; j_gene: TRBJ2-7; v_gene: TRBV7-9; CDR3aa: ASSSRGRGSYEQY
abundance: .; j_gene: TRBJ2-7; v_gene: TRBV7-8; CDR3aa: ASSLVSQVVRLEQY
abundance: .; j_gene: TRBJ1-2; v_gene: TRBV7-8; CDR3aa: ASSLVGPRAPYGYT